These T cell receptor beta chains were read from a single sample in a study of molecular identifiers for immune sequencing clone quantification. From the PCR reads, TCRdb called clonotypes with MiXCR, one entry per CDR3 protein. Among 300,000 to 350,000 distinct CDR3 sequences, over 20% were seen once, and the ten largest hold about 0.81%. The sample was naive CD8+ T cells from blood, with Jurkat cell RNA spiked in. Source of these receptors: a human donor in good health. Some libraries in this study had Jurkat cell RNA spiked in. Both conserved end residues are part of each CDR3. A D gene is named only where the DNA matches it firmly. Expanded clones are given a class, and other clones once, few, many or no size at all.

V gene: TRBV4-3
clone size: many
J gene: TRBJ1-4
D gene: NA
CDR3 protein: CASSQDLGAGVVEKLFF
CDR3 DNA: TGCGCCAGCAGCCAAGATCTGGGGGCCGGGGTAGTTGAAAAACTGTTTTTT

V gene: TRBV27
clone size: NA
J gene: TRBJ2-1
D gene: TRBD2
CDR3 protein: CASSTSGNNEQFF
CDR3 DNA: TGTGCCAGCAGCACTAGCGGGAACAATGAGCAGTTCTTC

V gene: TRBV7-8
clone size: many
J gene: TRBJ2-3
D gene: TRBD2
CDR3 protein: CASSSPRGLNTDTQYF
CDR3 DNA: TGTGCCAGCAGCTCCCCGAGGGGACTAAACACAGATACGCAGTATTTT

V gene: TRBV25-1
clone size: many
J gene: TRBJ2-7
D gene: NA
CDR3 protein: CASAPDTSYEQYF
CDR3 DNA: TGTGCCAGTGCCCCGGACACCTCCTACGAGCAGTACTTC

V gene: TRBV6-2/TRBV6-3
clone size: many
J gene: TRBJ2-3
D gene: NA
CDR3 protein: CASSYPWGHNTDTQYF
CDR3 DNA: TGTGCCAGCAGTTACCCTTGGGGACACAACACAGATACGCAGTATTTT

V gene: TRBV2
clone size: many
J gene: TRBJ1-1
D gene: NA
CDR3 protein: CASTDGPMNTEAFF
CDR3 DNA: TGTGCCAGCACGGACGGCCCAATGAACACTGAAGCTTTCTTT

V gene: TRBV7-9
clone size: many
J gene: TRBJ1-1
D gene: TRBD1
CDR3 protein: CASSGRGMVAFF
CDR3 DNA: TGTGCCAGCAGCGGCAGGGGGATGGTAGCTTTCTTT

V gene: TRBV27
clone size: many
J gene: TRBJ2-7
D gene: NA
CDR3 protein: CASSFGPAYEQYF
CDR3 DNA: TGTGCCAGCAGTTTCGGCCCGGCCTACGAGCAGTACTTC

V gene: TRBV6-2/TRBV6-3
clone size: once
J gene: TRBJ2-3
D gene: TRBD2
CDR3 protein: CASSYGGGADTQYF
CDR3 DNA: TGTGCCAGCAGTTACGGCGGGGGGGCAGATACGCAGTATTTT

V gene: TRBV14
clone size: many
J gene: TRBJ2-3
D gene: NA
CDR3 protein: CASSYLSGTDTQYF
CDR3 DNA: TGTGCCAGCAGCTACCTGAGTGGCACAGATACGCAGTATTTT

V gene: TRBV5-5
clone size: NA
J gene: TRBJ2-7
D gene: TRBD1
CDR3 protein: CASSLKGANEQYF
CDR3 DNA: TGTGCCAGCAGCTTGAAGGGGGCGAATGAGCAGTACTTC

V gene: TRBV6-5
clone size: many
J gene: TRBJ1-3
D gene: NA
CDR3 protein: CASSSGDPDSGNTIYF
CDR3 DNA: TGTGCCAGCAGTTCAGGGGACCCCGACTCTGGAAACACCATATATTTT

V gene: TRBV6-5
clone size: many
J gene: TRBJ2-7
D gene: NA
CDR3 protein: CASSYGRSGGGEYF
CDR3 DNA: TGTGCCAGCAGTTACGGTCGTTCTGGAGGCGGGGAGTACTTC

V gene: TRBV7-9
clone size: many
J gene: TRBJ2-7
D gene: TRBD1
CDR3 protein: CASSPPGQGFYEQYF
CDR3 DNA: TGTGCCAGCAGCCCGCCGGGACAGGGCTTCTACGAGCAGTACTTC

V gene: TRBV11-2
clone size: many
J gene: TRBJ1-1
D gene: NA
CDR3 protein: CASSLVGSGTEAFF
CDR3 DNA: TGTGCCAGCAGCTTAGTTGGAAGTGGGACTGAAGCTTTCTTT

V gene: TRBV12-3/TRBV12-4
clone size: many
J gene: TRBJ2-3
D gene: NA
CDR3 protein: CASSFYRDAGAHTQYF
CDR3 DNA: TGTGCCAGCAGTTTTTACCGGGACGCGGGTGCTCATACGCAGTATTTT

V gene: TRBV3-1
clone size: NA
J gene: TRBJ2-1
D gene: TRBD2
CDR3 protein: CASSQGGSGVNEQFF
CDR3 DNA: TGTGCCAGCAGCCAAGGAGGTAGCGGGGTAAATGAGCAGTTCTTC

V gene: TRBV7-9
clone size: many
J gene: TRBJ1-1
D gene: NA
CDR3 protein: CASSYENWAEAFF
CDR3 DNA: TGTGCCAGCAGCTACGAGAATTGGGCTGAAGCTTTCTTT

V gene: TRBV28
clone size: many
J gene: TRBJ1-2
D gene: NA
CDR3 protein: CASSFRVLREGYTF
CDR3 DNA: TGTGCCAGCAGTTTTAGAGTATTAAGGGAAGGCTACACCTTC

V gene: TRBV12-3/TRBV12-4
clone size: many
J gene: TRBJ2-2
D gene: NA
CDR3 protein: CASSSSRDTGELFF
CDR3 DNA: TGTGCCAGCAGTTCGAGTAGAGACACCGGGGAGCTGTTTTTT

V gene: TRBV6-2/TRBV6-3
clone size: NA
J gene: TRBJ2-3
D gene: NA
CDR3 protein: CASRYLKDNTDTQYF
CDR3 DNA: TGTGCCAGCAGATACCTAAAAGATAACACAGATACGCAGTATTTT

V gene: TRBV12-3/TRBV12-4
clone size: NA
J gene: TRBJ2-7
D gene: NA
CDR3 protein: CASSSPGDLEQYF
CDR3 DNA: TGTGCCAGCAGTTCGCCAGGGGATTTGGAGCAGTACTTC